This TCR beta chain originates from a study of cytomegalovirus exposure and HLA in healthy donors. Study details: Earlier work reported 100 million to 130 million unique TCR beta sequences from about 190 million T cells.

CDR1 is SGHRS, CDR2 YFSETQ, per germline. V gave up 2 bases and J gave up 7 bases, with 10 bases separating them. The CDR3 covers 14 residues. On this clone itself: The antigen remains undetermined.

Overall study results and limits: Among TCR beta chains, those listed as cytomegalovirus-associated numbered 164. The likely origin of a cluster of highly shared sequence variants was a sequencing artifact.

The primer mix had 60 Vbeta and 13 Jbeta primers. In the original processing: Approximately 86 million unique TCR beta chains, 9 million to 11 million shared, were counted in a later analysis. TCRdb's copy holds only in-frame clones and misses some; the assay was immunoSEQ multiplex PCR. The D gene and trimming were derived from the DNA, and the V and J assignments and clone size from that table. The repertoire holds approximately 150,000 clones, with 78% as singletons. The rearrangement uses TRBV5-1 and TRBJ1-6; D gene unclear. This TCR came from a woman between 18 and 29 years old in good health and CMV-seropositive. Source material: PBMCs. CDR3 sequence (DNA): TGCGCCAGCAGCTTCGAGGGAATCAATTCACCCCTCCACTTT. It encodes CASSFEGINSPLHF.